A selection of T cell receptor beta chains follows, all from one sample in a study of early T cells in non-severe SARS-CoV-2 infection. TCRdb independently ran MiXCR on the 5' RACE reads; one entry per CDR3 protein. The table has about 60,000 distinct CDR3 sequences, approximately 9% seen once. Input material: whole blood. These receptor sequences come from an adult who was a healthcare worker with PCR-confirmed SARS-CoV-2 infection or an uninfected control (not recorded which). CDR3s include the opening cysteine and the closing phenylalanine or tryptophan. A D gene is named only where the DNA matches it firmly. For some rows the clone size is stated as once, few or many, or as a class when expanded; others skip it.

clone_size j_call d_call cdr3_length v_call cdr3_aa cdr3_nt
many TRBJ2-3 TRBD1 14 TRBV9 CASSVAYRGGTQYF TGTGCCAGCAGCGTAGCTTACAGGGGTGGTACGCAGTATTTT
many TRBJ2-5 TRBD2 17 TRBV7-8 CASSLISGLVLVETQYF TGTGCCAGCAGCTTGATCTCCGGACTAGTCTTAGTGGAGACCCAGTACTTC
few TRBJ2-1 . 13 TRBV28 CASSFSTEDEQFF TGTGCCAGCAGTTTCTCGACCGAGGATGAGCAGTTCTTC
many TRBJ2-7 TRBD1 18 TRBV4-1 CASSQDHPNRGGPSEQYF TGCGCCAGCAGCCAAGATCACCCCAACAGGGGCGGGCCGTCCGAGCAGTACTTC
few TRBJ1-1 TRBD1 13 TRBV30 CAWARDRATEAFF TGTGCCTGGGCCCGGGACAGGGCTACTGAAGCTTTCTTT
. TRBJ2-1 . 13 TRBV13 CASSGRNIREQFF TGTGCCAGCAGCGGACGGAACATCCGTGAGCAGTTCTTC
many TRBJ2-7 . 12 TRBV9 CASSGGGYEQYF TGTGCCAGCAGCGGTGGGGGGTACGAGCAGTACTTC
. TRBJ1-6 . 15 TRBV9 CASSVRGQGNSPLHF TGTGCCAGCAGCGTCCGAGGGCAGGGAAATTCACCCCTCCACTTT
few TRBJ2-3 TRBD2 15 TRBV12-3/TRBV12-4 CASSFGTSGTDTQYF TGTGCCAGCAGTTTTGGGACTAGCGGCACAGATACGCAGTATTTT
. TRBJ2-1 . 16 TRBV12-3/TRBV12-4 CASSFPPSFSYNEQFF TGTGCCAGCAGTTTCCCCCCTAGTTTTTCCTACAATGAGCAGTTCTTC
few TRBJ2-4 . 14 TRBV18 CASSPGSPKNIQYF TGTGCCAGCTCACCGGGGAGTCCCAAAAACATTCAGTACTTC
. TRBJ1-1 . 16 TRBV5-1 CASSLAQGEGNTEAFF TGCGCCAGCAGCTTGGCTCAAGGGGAGGGGAACACTGAAGCTTTCTTT
many TRBJ1-1 . 11 TRBV29-1 CSGATVLEAFF TGCAGCGGGGCGACAGTTCTTGAAGCTTTCTTT
. TRBJ1-4 . 15 TRBV7-9 CASSLGGGQIEKLFF TGTGCCAGCAGCTTAGGGGGAGGACAGATTGAAAAACTGTTTTTT
. TRBJ2-7 . 15 TRBV9 CASSATQGRGYEQYF TGTGCCAGCAGCGCGACACAGGGAAGGGGCTACGAGCAGTACTTC
few TRBJ2-7 . 13 TRBV25-1 CASSDRGAGEQYF TGTGCCAGCAGTGACAGAGGGGCGGGCGAGCAGTACTTC
many TRBJ1-1 . 13 TRBV6-1 CASSEAVNTEAFF TGTGCCAGCAGTGAAGCGGTGAACACTGAAGCTTTCTTT
. TRBJ1-4 TRBD1 13 TRBV20-1 CSAGDRGNEKLFF TGCAGTGCTGGGGACAGGGGGAATGAAAAACTGTTTTTT
many TRBJ1-1 . 13 TRBV12-3/TRBV12-4 CASTTQGNTEAFF TGTGCCAGCACCACCCAGGGGAACACTGAAGCTTTCTTT
few TRBJ2-1 . 14 TRBV24-1 CATTPGQHYNEQFF TGTGCCACCACACCAGGACAGCACTACAATGAGCAGTTCTTC
. TRBJ2-1 . 12 TRBV12-3/TRBV12-4 CASTSPRDEQFF TGTGCCAGCACATCCCCTCGGGATGAGCAGTTCTTC
many TRBJ2-3 TRBD1 15 TRBV5-4 CASSLGQGHTDTQYF TGTGCCAGCAGCTTGGGACAGGGGCACACAGATACGCAGTATTTT
many TRBJ2-1 . 10 TRBV29-1 CSGRIDEQFF TGCAGCGGCCGTATCGATGAGCAGTTCTTC
many TRBJ2-3 . 13 TRBV20-1 CSARNAGQDTQYF TGCAGTGCTAGAAATGCAGGGCAAGATACGCAGTATTTT
. TRBJ2-3 TRBD2 17 TRBV9 CASSVDLAGGPADTQYF TGTGCCAGCAGCGTAGATCTAGCGGGAGGGCCTGCAGATACGCAGTATTTT
few TRBJ1-6 TRBD1 15 TRBV3-1 CASSRQGQYNSPLHF TGTGCCAGCAGCCGTCAGGGACAGTATAATTCACCCCTCCACTTT
. TRBJ1-4 . 12 TRBV12-3/TRBV12-4 CASSRPPEKLFF TGTGCCAGCAGCCGACCCCCCGAAAAACTGTTTTTT
many TRBJ2-7 . 13 TRBV20-1 CSLGGGRTYEQYF TGCAGTTTAGGAGGTGGGCGGACCTACGAGCAGTACTTC
few TRBJ2-3 . 15 TRBV7-3 CASSLLGTSTDTQYF TGTGCCAGCAGCTTACTTGGAACCAGCACAGATACGCAGTATTTT
few TRBJ2-3 . 14 TRBV7-2 CASSLEGRLDTQYF TGTGCCAGCAGCTTAGAAGGACGCCTGGATACGCAGTATTTT
many TRBJ1-1 TRBD1 15 TRBV29-1 CSVTITGTANTEAFF TGCAGCGTCACAATCACCGGGACAGCGAACACTGAAGCTTTCTTT
few TRBJ1-4 . 13 TRBV20-1 CSALGATNEKLFF TGCAGTGCTTTAGGGGCAACTAATGAAAAACTGTTTTTT
. TRBJ2-5 . 14 TRBV11-2 CASSLSGGQETQYF TGTGCCAGCAGCTTAAGTGGCGGCCAAGAGACCCAGTACTTC
many TRBJ1-1 TRBD1 15 TRBV18 CASSPGQGARTEAFF TGTGCCAGCTCCCCAGGACAGGGGGCTCGGACTGAAGCTTTCTTT
. TRBJ2-4 . 12 TRBV7-2 CASSPGYYIQYF TGTGCCAGCAGCCCCGGCTACTACATTCAGTACTTC
. TRBJ2-1 . 13 TRBV20-1 CSARAVGGYEQFF TGCAGTGCTAGAGCCGTGGGAGGATATGAGCAGTTCTTC
. TRBJ2-1 TRBD2 16 TRBV5-1 CASSLGSSGDLNEQFF TGCGCCAGCAGCTTGGGGTCTAGCGGGGATCTCAATGAGCAGTTCTTC
few TRBJ1-5 . 13 TRBV12-3/TRBV12-4 CASSFGTNQPQHF TGTGCCAGCAGTTTCGGCACCAATCAGCCCCAGCATTTT
many TRBJ2-3 TRBD2 14 TRBV29-1 CSVLADVYSDTQYF TGCAGCGTCCTAGCGGATGTTTACTCAGATACGCAGTATTTT
. TRBJ2-3 . 16 TRBV20-1 CSAREDSLGNTDTQYF TGCAGTGCTAGGGAGGATAGCCTTGGTAATACAGATACGCAGTATTTT
few TRBJ1-1 . 14 TRBV20-1 CSAKPPGLNTEAFF TGCAGTGCTAAACCACCAGGGTTGAACACTGAAGCTTTCTTT
few TRBJ1-2 TRBD1 16 TRBV3-1 CASSQLGTGIFYGYTF TGTGCCAGCAGCCAATTAGGGACAGGCATCTTTTATGGCTACACCTTC
many TRBJ1-2 . 15 TRBV2 CASSERQANINGYTF TGTGCCAGCAGTGAAAGGCAGGCAAACATCAATGGCTACACCTTC
many TRBJ2-7 . 14 TRBV5-4 CASSQGLSFYEQYF TGTGCCAGCAGCCAGGGACTCTCATTTTACGAGCAGTACTTC
. TRBJ1-6 TRBD1 15 TRBV20-1 CSATGWTGWDSPLHF TGCAGTGCTACTGGGTGGACAGGTTGGGATTCACCCCTCCACTTT
many TRBJ2-7 . 16 TRBV7-9 CASSSRRAVTGYEQYF TGTGCCAGCAGCTCCCGACGGGCAGTTACCGGCTACGAGCAGTACTTC
. TRBJ2-1 . 14 TRBV3-1 CASSQQQGRGEQFF TGTGCCAGCAGCCAACAACAGGGTCGCGGGGAGCAGTTCTTC
. TRBJ2-3 TRBD2 14 TRBV20-1 CSAKTSGSTDTQYF TGCAGTGCTAAGACTAGCGGGAGCACAGATACGCAGTATTTT